This TCR beta chain originates from a study of cytomegalovirus exposure and HLA in healthy donors. General study results and limits: Researchers catalogued under 200 TCR beta chains as cytomegalovirus-associated. The study reported that TCR beta sequences accurately predicted HLA-A and HLA-B alleles in most subjects. HLA alleles showed associations with 16,951 TCR beta sequences in a later analysis, at a 0.05 false discovery rate. There was a cluster of highly shared sequence variants that was likely a sequencing artifact.

PCR used 60 Vbeta primers and 13 Jbeta primers. TCRdb keeps only in-frame clones here, not all; method: immunoSEQ multiplex PCR. The sample yields over 100,000 clones, just under 70% seen once. As concerns this clone: Its antigen remains unknown.

Material for sequencing was PBMCs. This receptor was obtained from a man aged 25-45 years in good health and CMV-seropositive.

CDR3 protein: CAWSGSNSPQHF. The CDR3 DNA is TGTGCCTGGAGTGGGAGCAACTCGCCCCAGCATTTT. The V and J genes are TRBV30 and TRBJ1-5; D unclear. Germline values: CDR1 GTSNPN, CDR2 SVGIG (reference sequence). V was trimmed by 1 base and J by 9 bases, leaving 10 bases between them. The CDR3 spans 12 residues.